What follows describes a single T cell receptor beta chain. This entry comes from a study of blood T cell repertoires in COVID-19. Germline values: CDR1 LGHDT, CDR2 YNNKEL (reference sequence). The CDR3 is 14 amino acids. V lost 1 base to trimming and J lost 8 bases; unmatched junction nucleotides: 7. In the authors' methods: The authors estimated nucleated cell counts from reference gene primer amplification. TCRdb's table, derived via immunoSEQ multiplex PCR, lists solely in-frame clones and lacks some. V and J calls and clone size are given by that table; D and trimming were obtained from the DNA. The data contain roughly 250,000 clones, 80% to 90% of them singletons. The cohort comprised adults aged roughly 18 to 95 years residing in approximately 22 US areas.

This TCR derives from a middle-aged woman who had been exposed to COVID-19. The rearrangement uses TRBV3-1 (or the pseudogene TRBV3-2) and TRBJ1-2; 7 bases match TRBD1. Sequencing used PBMCs or T cells enriched from blood (not recorded which). CDR3 DNA sequence: TGTGCCAGCAGCCAAGGCGACAGGGTGACGGGCTACACCTTC. This encodes CASSQGDRVTGYTF.